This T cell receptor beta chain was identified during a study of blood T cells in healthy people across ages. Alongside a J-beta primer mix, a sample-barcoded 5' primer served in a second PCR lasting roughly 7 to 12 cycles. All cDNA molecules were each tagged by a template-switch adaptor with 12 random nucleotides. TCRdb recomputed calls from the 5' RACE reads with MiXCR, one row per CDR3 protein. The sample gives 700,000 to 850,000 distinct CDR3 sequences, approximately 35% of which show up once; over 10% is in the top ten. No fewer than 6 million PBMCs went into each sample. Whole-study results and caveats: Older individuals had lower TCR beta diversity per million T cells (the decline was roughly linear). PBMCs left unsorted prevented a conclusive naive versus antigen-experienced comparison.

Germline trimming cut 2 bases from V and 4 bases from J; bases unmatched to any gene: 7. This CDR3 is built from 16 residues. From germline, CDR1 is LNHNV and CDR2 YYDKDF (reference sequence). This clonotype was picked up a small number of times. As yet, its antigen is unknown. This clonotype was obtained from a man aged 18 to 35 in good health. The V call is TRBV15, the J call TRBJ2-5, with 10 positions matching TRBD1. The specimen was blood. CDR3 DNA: TGTGCCACCAGCAGAACGGGCGACAGGGGGCTAGAGACCCAGTACTTC. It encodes CATSRTGDRGLETQYF.